Below, 3 T cell receptor beta chains from the same sample are listed, as sequenced in a study of blood T cell repertoires in COVID-19. Method: immunoSEQ multiplex PCR; TCRdb's copy keeps in-frame clones and lacks some. The sample comprises tens of thousands of clones, roughly 82% of which are singletons, and around 15% rests with the top ten. The sample consisted of peripheral blood. These receptors came from a human donor in a cohort sampled during active COVID-19.

This clone was counted only a few times. The J gene is TRBJ2-2, the V gene TRBV19; 9 bases map to TRBD2. The junction had 6 bases not matched to a gene; V was cut back by 7 bases and J by 9 bases. The length of the CDR3 is 13 residues. CDR1 LNHDA and CDR2 SQIVND come from the germline V gene (reference sequence). In DNA form, the CDR3 reads TGTGCCAGTACAACTAGCGGGTTACGGGAGCTGTTTTTT. Translating it yields CASTTSGLRELFF.

The rearrangement uses TRBV10-2 and TRBJ2-7, with a tentative D call TRBD1 (5 bases). V was pared by 3 bases and J by 4 bases, with 13 bases between. The germline gives CDR1 WSHSY, CDR2 SAAADI. CDR3 size: 14 residues. In DNA form, the CDR3 reads TGCGCCAGCAGTGAATGGGCCAAGGGGTACGAGCAGTACTTC. Its protein is CASSEWAKGYEQYF.

The V call is TRBV5-1, the J call TRBJ2-2, with a possible D match to TRBD1 (5 bases). Germline V gene sequence: CDR1 SGHRS, CDR2 YFSETQ. The CDR3 length is 14 residues. V lost 4 bases to trimming and J lost 3 bases, with 10 bases between them. CDR3 bases: TGCGCCAGCAGCCAGACAGCCGACACCGGGGAGCTGTTTTTT. Translated: CASSQTADTGELFF. The full variable domain, completed using reference TRBV5-1 and TRBJ2-2, is KAGVTQTPRYLIKTRGQQVTLSCSPISGHRSVSWYQQTPGQGLQFLFEYFSETQRNKGNFPGRFSGRQFSNSRSEMNVSTLELGDSALYLCASSQTADTGELFFGEGSRLTVL.